This passage covers 28 T cell receptor beta chains from one sample sequenced in a study of vaccination and CD4 T cells after COVID-19. The treatment here: roughly 11-day PBMC culture with coronavirus spike peptide pools or control peptides (ViraFEST assay). The collection of CD4+ T cells from the unexposed donor took place before the COVID-19 pandemic (2011-2018). An Oncomine TCR Beta short-read assay was used to sequence the DNA from cultured CD4+ T cells. TCRdb reprocessed the PCR reads via MiXCR and lists one record per CDR3 protein. Of 4,100 or so distinct CDR3 sequences listed, under 35% are singletons. These receptors have no known antigen. The source material was CD4+ T cells from blood, cultured in vitro. The receptors shown here come from a human donor in good health.

The sample holds a few counts of this clonotype. This chain joins TRBV7-9 and TRBJ2-7, with 9 positions matching TRBD1. V shed 3 bases, J shed 5 bases, and the junction held 5 bases outside the gene matches. The germline CDR1 and CDR2 sequences are SEHNR and FQNEAQ (reference sequence). This CDR3 comprises 14 residues. Here the CDR3 DNA reads TGTGCCAGCAGCTTGGACAGGGGAATGCACGAGCAGTACTTC. It encodes CASSLDRGMHEQYF.

This clonotype occurred a few times. This chain links TRBV10-3 with TRBJ1-3, with D possibly TRBD1 on 5 matching bases. The CDR3 sequence is 15 residues long. CDR1 ENHRY and CDR2 SYGVKD come from the germline V gene. V was trimmed by 5 bases and J by 9 bases, leaving 20 bases between them. The CDR3 is CAISQNAGNRGTIYF. Here the CDR3 DNA reads TGTGCCATCAGTCAAAACGCAGGGAATCGGGGCACCATATATTTT.

This clonotype was seen more than once but under ten times. This chain uses TRBV2 with TRBJ1-1; D remains ambiguous. Trimming shortened V by 4 bases and J by 0 bases, and 6 bases separated the two germline ends. This CDR3 spans 13 amino acids. The germline gives CDR1 SNHLY, CDR2 FYNNEI. The chain's CDR3 is CASSVAVNTEAFF. As DNA, the CDR3 is TGTGCCAGCAGTGTTGCAGTGAACACTGAAGCTTTCTTT.

The chain recombines TRBV6-1 with TRBJ1-6; 8 bases match TRBD1. The CDR3 has 18 residues. From germline, CDR1 is MNHNS and CDR2 SASEGT. After removal of 6 bases from V and 0 bases from J, the junction contained 10 bases not matched to a gene. CDR3 residues: CASRPLGQAHSYNSPLHF. CDR3 DNA: TGTGCCAGCAGACCCCTGGGACAGGCGCACTCCTATAATTCACCCCTCCACTTT.

V gene TRBV7-3 combines with J gene TRBJ2-7; TRBD2 matches at 8 bases. From germline, CDR1 is SGHTA and CDR2 FQGTGA. Trimming took 4 bases from V and 9 from J; bases not matched to a gene: 8. The CDR3 totals 13 residues. The CDR3 coding sequence is TGTGCCAGCAGCTCGCATCGGGGGGGCGGGCAGTACTTC. It encodes CASSSHRGGGQYF. The whole variable domain, filled in from reference TRBV7-3 and TRBJ2-7, reads GAGVSQTPSNKVTEKGKYVELRCDPISGHTALYWYRQSLGQGPEFLIYFQGTGAADDSGLPNDRFFAVRPEGSVSTLKIQRTERGDSAVYLCASSSHRGGGQYFGPGTRLTVT.

A few counts support this clonotype. The CDR3 here is CASSYTETGGSNSPLHF. DNA for the CDR3: TGTGCCAGCAGTTACACGGAGACAGGGGGCTCCAATTCACCCCTCCACTTT. V gene TRBV6-5 combines with J gene TRBJ1-6; TRBD1 aligns across 10 bases. The CDR3 has 17 residues. Germline-derived CDR1 and CDR2 are MNHEY and SVGAGI. Trimming cost V 2 bases and J 7 bases; bases outside gene matches: 8.

The J gene is TRBJ2-7, the V gene TRBV2, with a possible D match to TRBD1 (5 bases). Germline V CDR1 and CDR2: SNHLY, FYNNEI. V lost 4 bases and J 2 bases, leaving 6 bases between the germline ends. The length of the CDR3 is 12 residues. The CDR3 DNA follows: TGTGCCAGCAGTGCACAGGCCTACGAGCAGTACTTC. This sequence encodes CASSAQAYEQYF.

This clonotype was counted once. CDR3 nucleotides: TGTGCCAGCAGCTTGGTTCGAGGGGGCGGTTCACCCCTCCACTTT. This translates into CASSLVRGGGSPLHF. This rearrangement joins TRBV5-4 to TRBJ1-6; 7 bases are a match to TRBD1. The V gene's germline CDR1 is SGHNT and CDR2 YYREEE (reference sequence). The CDR3 runs 15 residues. The V gene end was trimmed by 0 bases and the J gene end by 9 bases; junction bases not matched to a gene: 6.

This clonotype is medium-sized in the sample. This chain links TRBV20-1 with TRBJ1-1; D is possibly TRBD1 (5 bases). CDR3 length: 17 amino acids. With 0 bases removed from V and 5 bases from J, the gap between germline ends came to 22 bases. The germline V gene has CDR1 DFQATT and CDR2 SNEGSKA (reference sequence). CDR3 DNA: TGCAGTGCTAGAGATCCGTCCCACGGGACCCCGAGAACTGAAGCTTTCTTT. Its protein is CSARDPSHGTPRTEAFF.

The sample holds a few counts of this clonotype. This chain uses TRBV7-9 with TRBJ1-4; TRBD1 matches at 9 bases. Germline V gene sequence: CDR1 SEHNR, CDR2 FQNEAQ (reference sequence). The CDR3 sequence is 17 residues long. V was pared by 5 bases and J by 8 bases, with 15 bases of the junction left unmatched. The CDR3 nucleotides are TGTGCCAGCAGCCCGAATAAAGCCGGGACAGGGACGGAAAAACTGTTTTTT. It translates to CASSPNKAGTGTEKLFF.

This clonotype showed up just a few times. DNA for the CDR3: TGTGCCTCGCCAATCACGGACGGATTGGATTCACCCCTCCACTTT. Translated, it gives CASPITDGLDSPLHF. This rearrangement joins TRBV30 to TRBJ1-6; unclear D gene. The germline V gene has CDR1 GTSNPN and CDR2 SVGIG (reference sequence). Between the trimmed V and J ends, which lost 7 bases and 8 bases, there was a span of 21 bases. This CDR3 has 15 amino acids.

This clonotype was detected a few times. The chain employs TRBV19 and TRBJ1-5, with TRBD1 identical over 9 bases. Germline V gives CDR1 LNHDA, CDR2 SQIVND (reference sequence). V shed 6 bases and J 4 bases; nucleotides not matched to a gene: 13. The CDR3 runs 17 residues. This chain's CDR3 is CASSASGTGRWNQPQHF. CDR3 in DNA: TGTGCCAGTAGCGCATCCGGGACAGGGAGATGGAATCAGCCCCAGCATTTT.

The rearrangement joins TRBV29-1 to TRBJ2-5, with 7 bases identical to TRBD1. CDR3 length equals 13 residues. Germline V gene sequence: CDR1 SQVTM, CDR2 ANQGSEA. V gave up 3 bases and J gave up 5 bases; unmatched junction bases: 6. CDR3 nucleotides: TGCAGCGTTGACAGGGGGAAGAGGGAGACCCAGTACTTC. Protein product: CSVDRGKRETQYF.

The V call is TRBV12-3 or TRBV12-4, the J call TRBJ1-4, with 7 bases identical to TRBD1. The CDR3 is made up of 12 amino acids. V shed 6 bases, J shed 8 bases, and the junction held 3 bases outside the gene matches. The CDR3 sequence: CASRLQGEKLFF. DNA for the CDR3: TGTGCCAGCAGGCTACAGGGGGAAAAACTGTTTTTT.

The V gene is TRBV20-1, the J gene TRBJ1-2; D remains ambiguous. CDR3 length equals 11 residues. Germline loops: CDR1 DFQATT, CDR2 SNEGSKA (reference sequence). V dropped 6 bases and J dropped 6 bases, with 11 bases sitting between them. The CDR3 nucleotides read TGCAGTGCCCTTGGGAGGCATGGCTACACCTTC. It codes for CSALGRHGYTF.

This clonotype has just a few counts. Here the CDR3 reads CATSRGGLPYQETQYF. The CDR3, as DNA: TGTGCCACCAGCAGGGGAGGACTACCGTACCAAGAGACCCAGTACTTC. The V gene is TRBV15, the J gene TRBJ2-5; TRBD2 is a possible D gene (6 bases). Germline loops: CDR1 LNHNV, CDR2 YYDKDF (reference sequence). Trimming cost V 3 bases and J 0 bases, with 14 bases left between them. The CDR3 is 16 amino acids.

By proportion, this clonotype is medium-sized. J is TRBJ1-2 and V is TRBV27, with D uncertain. Trimming shortened V by 5 bases and J by 8 bases, and 18 bases separated the two germline ends. CDR1 MNHEY and CDR2 SMNVEV come from the germline V gene (reference sequence). The CDR3 loop spans 14 amino acids. The CDR3 DNA reads TGTGCCAGCAGTCCGATAAGACCACGCGGGGGCTACACCTTC. It codes for CASSPIRPRGGYTF.

By share, this clonotype counts as medium-sized (0.01 to 0.1%). The chain's CDR3 is CATSGERGSTDTQYF. CDR3 nucleotide sequence: TGTGCCACCAGCGGGGAGCGGGGGAGTACGGATACGCAGTATTTT. The J gene is TRBJ2-3, the V gene TRBV15, with 8 bases lining up with TRBD2. Per the germline V gene, CDR1 is LNHNV and CDR2 is YYDKDF (reference sequence). Trimming cost V 5 bases and J 6 bases; bases outside gene matches: 10. The CDR3 consists of 15 residues.

The chain links TRBV10-3 to TRBJ2-3, with D tentatively TRBD2 (6 bases). The V and J ends lost 5 bases and 3 bases respectively, with 18 bases between them. The CDR3 runs 16 residues. Germline CDR1 is ENHRY and CDR2 is SYGVKD. CDR3 DNA: TGTGCCATCAGTCGCCTGGGGGGAGGTGGAACAGATACGCAGTATTTT. It codes for CAISRLGGGGTDTQYF.

This CDR3 reads CSARGGGGNTEAFF. CDR3 DNA: TGCAGTGCTAGAGGGGGGGGCGGGAACACTGAAGCTTTCTTT. The rearrangement joins TRBV20-1 to TRBJ1-1; perhaps TRBD1 as D (6 bases). Germline V gene data show CDR1 as DFQATT and CDR2 as SNEGSKA (reference sequence). The CDR3 is 14 amino acids. The V end was cut by 1 base, the J end by 1 base, with 10 bases between.

The genes are TRBV29-1 and TRBJ2-2; D ambiguous. V lost 3 bases and J 5 bases, leaving 10 bases between the germline ends. The CDR3 has 13 amino acids. Germline CDR1 SQVTM, CDR2 ANQGSEA. The CDR3: CSVEVTVTGELFF. The CDR3 nucleotides are TGCAGCGTTGAGGTAACGGTGACCGGGGAGCTGTTTTTT.

This clonotype was picked up a small number of times. This chain uses TRBV7-3 with TRBJ2-2; TRBD2 matches at 11 bases. Losses at the gene ends were 4 bases for V and 5 bases for J; bases not matched to a gene: 6. Per germline, CDR1 SGHTA and CDR2 FQGTGA. This CDR3 contains 16 residues. The CDR3 DNA reads as TGTGCCAGCAGCTCCCATAGCGGGGGGGCTACCGGGGAGCTGTTTTTT. It specifies CASSSHSGGATGELFF.

This clonotype appeared a few times. V usage is TRBV19 and J usage is TRBJ1-5, with 8 bases lining up with TRBD1. Germline CDR1 and CDR2: LNHDA and SQIVND (reference sequence). The CDR3 covers 16 residues. V dropped 6 bases and J dropped 4; count of bases not matched to a gene: 11. CDR3 nucleotides: TGTGCCAGTAGAAACGTTGGGACAGGTGAGAATCAGCCCCAGCATTTT. It translates to CASRNVGTGENQPQHF.

V gene TRBV7-2 combines with J gene TRBJ1-1; perhaps TRBD1 as D (5 bases). V was pared by 5 bases and J by 1 base, with 11 bases between. CDR1 and CDR2 from the germline V gene are SGHTA and FQGNSA. The CDR3 is 14 residues long. The CDR3 DNA sequence: TGTGCCAGCAGCCACGGGACGGGGAACACTGAAGCTTTCTTT. Protein product: CASSHGTGNTEAFF. Looking up the rest from reference TRBV7-2 and TRBJ1-1 gives the full variable domain: GAGVSQSPSNKVTEKGKDVELRCDPISGHTALYWYRQSLGQGLEFLIYFQGNSAPDKSGLPSDRFSAERTGGSVSTLTIQRTQQEDSAVYLCASSHGTGNTEAFFGQGTRLTVV.

By share, this clonotype ranks as medium-sized. The gene calls are TRBV20-1 and TRBJ2-5; 11 bases agree with TRBD2. Per germline, CDR1 DFQATT and CDR2 SNEGSKA (reference sequence). The CDR3 length is 17 residues. The junction had 6 bases not matched to a gene; V was cut back by 0 bases and J by 0 bases. The CDR3 DNA sequence: TGCAGTGCTAGAGATCCCGGGACTAGCGGCTACCAAGAGACCCAGTACTTC. This encodes CSARDPGTSGYQETQYF.

This clonotype has a handful of counts. The chain is built from TRBV30 and TRBJ1-2; TRBD1 agrees at 8 bases. From germline, CDR1 is GTSNPN and CDR2 SVGIG (reference sequence). This CDR3 spans 15 amino acids. Losses at the gene ends were 4 bases for V and 3 bases for J; bases not matched to a gene: 10. Here the CDR3 DNA reads TGTGCCTGGACCAGACTGCCAGGGGGCGACTATGGCTACACCTTC. Its protein product is CAWTRLPGGDYGYTF. The entire variable domain, with the rest obtained from reference TRBV30 and TRBJ1-2, is as follows: SQTIHQWPATLVQPVGSPLSLECTVEGTSNPNLYWYRQAAGRGLQLLFYSVGIGQISSEVPQNLSASRPQDRQFILSSKKLLLSDSGFYLCAWTRLPGGDYGYTFGSGTRLTVV.

This clonotype has more than one count but fewer than ten. The chain links TRBV7-2 to TRBJ2-7, with D possibly being TRBD1 (6 bases). V lost 5 bases, J lost 4 bases, and 9 bases lay in between. Germline V gene data show CDR1 as SGHTA and CDR2 as FQGNSA. The length of the CDR3 is 12 residues. This CDR3 is CASSRDRYEQYF. For the CDR3, the DNA is TGTGCCAGCAGCCGAGACAGGTACGAGCAGTACTTC.

The chain couples TRBV5-1 to TRBJ2-7; possibly TRBD1 for D (5 bases). The CDR3 runs to 15 residues. Germline CDR1 and CDR2: SGHRS and YFSETQ. The germline V and J ends were trimmed by 0 bases and 4 bases, with 14 bases remaining between them. The CDR3 sequence is CASSLEFRAEYEQYF. The CDR3 DNA sequence: TGCGCCAGCAGCTTGGAATTCAGGGCTGAGTACGAGCAGTACTTC.